The 2 T cell receptor beta chains below were found in one sample sequenced in a study of memory CD4+ T cells and cytomegalovirus serostatus. Single viable CD3+CD4+CD8-CD45RO+ cells were sorted as the memory CD4+ T cells. Here immunoSEQ multiplex PCR was the method, and the copy in TCRdb shows in-frame clones only, minus some. Here the sample spans some 60,000 clones, 60% to 75% being singletons. The sequencing input was memory CD4+ T cells from blood. These receptors all come from an adult in good health and CMV-seropositive.

This rearrangement joins TRBV18 to TRBJ2-6, with D maybe TRBD2 (5 bases). This CDR3 contains 14 residues. V shed 8 bases and J shed 0 bases, with 8 bases lying between them. Germline CDR1 is KGHSH and CDR2 is LQKENI. CDR3: CASARDSGANVLTF. DNA for the CDR3: TGTGCCAGCGCCCGGGACTCTGGGGCCAACGTCCTGACTTTC.

In nucleotides, the CDR3 is TGTGCCTGGGCCCCACAGGGGATGGACACTGAAGCTTTCTTT. The encoded protein is CAWAPQGMDTEAFF. V usage is TRBV30 and J usage is TRBJ1-1; 7 positions match TRBD1. V shed 5 bases and J 3 bases; nucleotides not matched to a gene: 9. The CDR3 length is 14 residues. Germline-derived CDR1 and CDR2 are GTSNPN and SVGIG (reference sequence).